This T cell receptor beta chain is from a study of shared clonotypes between healthy human individuals. Overall study: Each donor's CD8 memory used one plate, CD8 naive two, each CD4 subset three.

The protocol was immunoSEQ multiplex PCR, while the TCRdb copy is restricted to in-frame clones and leaves out a portion. Here the sample spans 1.4 million or so clones, around 98.5% being singletons. The CDR3 is made up of 15 amino acids. Germline V CDR1 and CDR2: PRHDT, FYEKMQ (reference sequence). V lost 5 bases, J lost 7 bases, and 20 bases lay in between. The chain uses TRBV13 and TRBJ2-5, with D possibly being TRBD1 or TRBD2 (5 bases each). Source material: naive CD4+ T cells sorted from blood. Regarding subset: CD45RA+ positively selected. This sequence originates from a man aged 25 to 40 in good health. Here the CDR3 DNA reads TGTGCCAGCAGCCTTCCCGGGACCCGAATAGGGACCCAGTACTTC. Translated: CASSLPGTRIGTQYF.